These 21 T cell receptor beta chains share one sample of origin, sequenced in a study of T cell changes during pregnancy in multiple sclerosis. Measured with immunoSEQ multiplex PCR; TCRdb has only the in-frame clones, and not every one. The profile covers around 13,000 clones, with about 90% appearing a single time and roughly an eighth taken by the ten largest. Here the sequenced sample was CD8+ T cells from peripheral blood mononuclear cells, taken after pregnancy. These receptors were taken from a female donor in good health, enrolled as a control in a pregnancy study.

The chain recombines TRBV4-2 with TRBJ2-2; 12 bases are shared with TRBD2. The germline V gene has CDR1 LGHNA and CDR2 YNFKEQ. CDR3 length: 16 residues. V was pared by 1 base and J by 6 bases, with 3 bases of the junction left unmatched. The CDR3 coding sequence is TGTGCCAGCAGCCAAGCTAGCGGGAGGGGTGCCGGGGAGCTGTTTTTT. Amino acid sequence: CASSQASGRGAGELFF.

This sequence joins TRBV5-6 and TRBJ1-2, with TRBD1 as a possible D gene (5 bases). This CDR3 is 14 amino acids long. V was pared by 4 bases and J by 0 bases, with 10 bases between. CDR1 and CDR2 (germline): SGHDT, YYEEEE. CDR3 bases: TGTGCCAGCAGCCTGAAGACAGCTAACTATGGCTACACCTTC. It yields the protein CASSLKTANYGYTF.

The chain couples TRBV7-9 to TRBJ1-1; D remains ambiguous. V was trimmed by 4 bases and J by 0 bases, leaving 24 bases between them. CDR1 is SEHNR and CDR2 is FQNEAQ in the germline V gene (reference sequence). This CDR3 is built from 19 residues. The CDR3: CASSSPMNTEGAMNTEAFF. DNA for the CDR3: TGTGCCAGCAGCTCACCGATGAACACTGAGGGTGCGATGAACACTGAAGCTTTCTTT.

In its sample, this clone was seen once. This chain joins TRBV27 and TRBJ2-7; unclear D gene. Germline loops: CDR1 MNHEY, CDR2 SMNVEV (reference sequence). This CDR3 region has 12 residues. Trimming removed 0 bases at V and 5 bases at J, with 5 bases between. The CDR3 DNA reads as TGTGCCAGCAGTTTATCGGGCCACGAGCAGTACTTC. This translates into CASSLSGHEQYF.

The chain uses TRBV13 and TRBJ2-3; 14 bases line up with TRBD2. The CDR3 is 16 amino acids. Germline V gene data show CDR1 as PRHDT and CDR2 as FYEKMQ (reference sequence). V shed 3 bases, J shed 4 bases, and the junction held 3 bases outside the gene matches. The CDR3 sequence: CASSLGLAGVADTQYF. CDR3 nucleotide sequence: TGTGCCAGCAGCTTGGGACTAGCGGGGGTGGCAGATACGCAGTATTTT.

The chain is built from TRBV13 and TRBJ1-6; maybe TRBD1 (6 bases). The CDR3 sequence is 16 residues long. Trimming took 5 bases from V and 8 from J, leaving 19 bases between them. Germline V CDR1 and CDR2: PRHDT, FYEKMQ (reference sequence). The CDR3 coding sequence is TGTGCCAGCAGCCTTGACATACAGGGTCGGGATTCACCCCTCCACTTT. This translates into CASSLDIQGRDSPLHF.

The genes are TRBV25-1 and TRBJ2-6; 7 positions match TRBD2. Trimming cost V 4 bases and J 0 bases; bases outside gene matches: 0. The germline V gene encodes CDR1 MGHDK and CDR2 SYGVNS. This CDR3 spans 15 amino acids. The CDR3 sequence: CASSGGGSGANVLTF. CDR3 in DNA: TGTGCCAGCAGTGGGGGGGGCTCTGGGGCCAACGTCCTGACTTTC.

This clone was observed once. Its ends do not fully match the called genes, so a read error is possible. This chain joins TRBV7-9 and TRBJ2-5; 9 positions match TRBD1. The CDR3 sequence is 18 residues long. Per germline, CDR1 SEHNR and CDR2 FQNEAQ (reference sequence). CDR3: CASSHPPGNRGQVETQYF. The DNA for the CDR3 is TGTGCTAGCAGCCACCCCCCAGGAAACAGGGGGCAGGTAGAGACCCAGTACTTC.

This chain uses TRBV27 with TRBJ2-3, with D perhaps TRBD2 (6 bases). The CDR3 runs 13 residues. V lost 2 bases, J lost 6 bases, and 9 bases lay in between. Germline CDR1 MNHEY, CDR2 SMNVEV (reference sequence). The CDR3 region has the DNA TGTGCCAGCAGTTTAGCGGGGCCGGATACGCAGTATTTT. Translated, it gives CASSLAGPDTQYF.

This chain joins TRBV6-6 and TRBJ2-1; TRBD1 agrees at 7 bases. V dropped 6 bases and J dropped 0; count of bases not matched to a gene: 5. In germline, CDR1 is MNHNY, CDR2 SVGAGI (reference sequence). CDR3 length: 15 amino acids. The CDR3 nucleotides are TGTGCCAGCAGCCCCGGACAGGTCTCCTACAATGAGCAGTTCTTC. This codes for CASSPGQVSYNEQFF.

V is TRBV5-6 and J is TRBJ2-7; the D gene is possibly TRBD2 (5 bases). The CDR3 is made up of 15 amino acids. V lost 4 bases and J lost 0, with 14 bases in between. Germline V gene lookup returns CDR1 SGHDT and CDR2 YYEEEE. CDR3 coding DNA: TGTGCCAGCAGCCAAGCAGGACTGAGCTCCTACGAGCAGTACTTC. Its translation is CASSQAGLSSYEQYF. Full variable domain (rest looked up from reference TRBV5-6 and TRBJ2-7): DAGVTQSPTHLIKTRGQQVTLRCSPKSGHDTVSWYQQALGQGPQFIFQYYEEEERQRGNFPDRFSGHQFPNYSSELNVNALLLGDSALYLCASSQAGLSSYEQYFGPGTRLTVT.

The chain is built from TRBV6-5 and TRBJ1-2; tentatively, D is TRBD1 (6 bases). There are 15 residues in the CDR3. Germline CDR1 reads MNHEY; CDR2 reads SVGAGI. V was clipped by 8 bases and J by 2 bases, with 18 bases between them. CDR3 amino acids: CASSISEGGNYGYTF. The CDR3 DNA sequence: TGTGCCAGCTCTATCAGTGAGGGGGGGAACTATGGCTACACCTTC.

In this sample, this clone turned up once. J is TRBJ2-1 and V is TRBV7-2, with 7 bases identical to TRBD1. V lost 2 bases and J lost 10; bases outside the gene matches: 2. The CDR3 length is 12 residues. Germline CDR1 is SGHTA and CDR2 is FQGNSA. The DNA for the CDR3 is TGTGCCAGCAGCTTAAAAGGGGGCGAGCAGTTCTTC. This codes for CASSLKGGEQFF.

The genes are TRBV27 and TRBJ2-3, with D hard to call. V was shortened by 5 bases and J by 2 bases, with 14 bases between the two germline ends. This CDR3 is built from 15 residues. CDR1 and CDR2 from the germline V gene are MNHEY and SMNVEV (reference sequence). CDR3 loop: CASSLPKAYTDTQYF. DNA for the CDR3: TGTGCCAGCAGTCTCCCTAAAGCGTACACAGATACGCAGTATTTT.

The chain employs TRBV27 and TRBJ2-3; tentatively, D is TRBD2 (6 bases). The CDR3 contains 16 residues. The ends were cut back, 2 bases at V and 2 bases at J, with 14 bases in the middle. Germline values: CDR1 MNHEY, CDR2 SMNVEV (reference sequence). CDR3 amino acids: CASSLNSGAYTDTQYF. CDR3 DNA sequence: TGTGCCAGCAGTTTAAATAGCGGAGCGTACACAGATACGCAGTATTTT.

This sequence joins TRBV6-5 and TRBJ1-5; D is unresolved. The V end was cut by 5 bases, the J end by 4 bases, with 6 bases between. Germline CDR1 reads MNHEY; CDR2 reads SVGAGI. The CDR3 covers 12 residues. In nucleotides, the CDR3 is TGTGCCAGCAGTGGTAGTAATCAGCCCCAGCATTTT. It codes for CASSGSNQPQHF.

The chain employs TRBV19 and TRBJ1-4; 9 bases agree with TRBD1. The V gene end was trimmed by 6 bases and the J gene end by 15 bases; junction bases not matched to a gene: 8. The germline gives CDR1 LNHDA, CDR2 SQIVND (reference sequence). The CDR3 has 12 residues. CDR3 coding DNA: TGTGCCAGTAGCGACCCTTGGGACAGGGTGTTTTTT. Translation: CASSDPWDRVFF.

The gene calls are TRBV25-1 and TRBJ1-3; perhaps TRBD1 as D (5 bases). V lost 5 bases and J lost 7, with 12 bases in between. CDR1 is MGHDK and CDR2 is SYGVNS in the germline V gene. This CDR3 spans 13 amino acids. The DNA of the CDR3 is TGTGCCAGCAGTACCGGGGGTCCTAACACCATATATTTT. Translation: CASSTGGPNTIYF.

The chain employs TRBV5-6 and TRBJ2-2; no clear D. The V and J ends lost 0 bases and 1 base respectively, with 7 bases between them. This CDR3 is built from 15 residues. The germline CDR1 and CDR2 sequences are SGHDT and YYEEEE. The CDR3 DNA reads TGTGCCAGCAGCTTGGTACAGCTGAACACCGGGGAGCTGTTTTTT. It translates to CASSLVQLNTGELFF.

The sample holds one count of this clone. V and J are TRBV6-4 and TRBJ2-3; D may be TRBD2 (6 bases). The germline V gene has CDR1 MRHNA and CDR2 SNTAGT. The CDR3 is 15 amino acids. V was cut by 0 bases and J by 4 bases, with 11 bases left in between. The CDR3 DNA sequence: TGTGCCAGCAGTGACTCGAAGTCGGGGGCAGATACGCAGTATTTT. It encodes CASSDSKSGADTQYF.

The chain combines TRBV5-1 with TRBJ2-1; 10 bases are shared with TRBD2. The CDR3 spans 16 residues. Germline CDR1 is SGHRS and CDR2 is YFSETQ. With V trimmed by 2 bases and J by 3 bases, 5 bases remained unmatched. The CDR3 region is CASSFSGTSVYNEQFF. In DNA, the CDR3 is TGCGCCAGCAGCTTCTCCGGGACTAGCGTCTACAATGAGCAGTTCTTC.